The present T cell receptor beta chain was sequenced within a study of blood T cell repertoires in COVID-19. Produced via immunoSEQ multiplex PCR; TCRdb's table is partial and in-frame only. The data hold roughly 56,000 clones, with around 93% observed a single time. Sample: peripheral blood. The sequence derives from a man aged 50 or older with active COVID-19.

The CDR3 coding sequence is TGTGCCAGCAGCTTAGATATAGGGGAGCTGTTTTTT. Amino acids: CASSLDIGELFF. The J gene is TRBJ2-2, the V gene TRBV11-3, with D uncertain. The CDR3 runs 12 residues. CDR1 is SGHNT, CDR2 YENEEA, per germline. V was trimmed by 0 bases and J by 8 bases, leaving 4 bases between them. The complete variable domain, with remaining parts taken from reference TRBV11-3 and TRBJ2-2, reads EAGVVQSPRYKIIEKKQPVAFWCNPISGHNTLYWYLQNLGQGPELLIRYENEEAVDDSQLPKDRFSAERLKGVDSTLKIQPAELGDSAVYLCASSLDIGELFFGEGSRLTVL.